This TCR beta chain was profiled in a study of tumor and adjacent non-tumor tissue in lung cancer. Concerning this clonotype itself: At one of its ends the junction is not consistent with the germline gene, which may arise from a read error.

A modified ARM-PCR protocol with three rounds of nested PCR amplified TCRbeta. Using its own MiXCR run on the multiplex PCR reads, TCRdb lists one record per CDR3 protein. The sample shows under 140,000 distinct CDR3 sequences, over 70% of them seen only once. Germline-derived CDR1 and CDR2 are DFQATT and SNEGSKA (reference sequence). The CDR3 covers 12 residues. No cell sorting was done before RNA was extracted from the tissue. This TCR was sampled from a man in his 70s with non-small cell lung cancer. Sequencing input: lung tumor tissue. J is TRBJ2-3 and V is TRBV20-1; no definite D call. CDR3 nucleotide sequence: TGCAGTGCCCAGGACGGCACAGATATGCAGAATTTT. Its translation: CSAQDGTDMQNF.